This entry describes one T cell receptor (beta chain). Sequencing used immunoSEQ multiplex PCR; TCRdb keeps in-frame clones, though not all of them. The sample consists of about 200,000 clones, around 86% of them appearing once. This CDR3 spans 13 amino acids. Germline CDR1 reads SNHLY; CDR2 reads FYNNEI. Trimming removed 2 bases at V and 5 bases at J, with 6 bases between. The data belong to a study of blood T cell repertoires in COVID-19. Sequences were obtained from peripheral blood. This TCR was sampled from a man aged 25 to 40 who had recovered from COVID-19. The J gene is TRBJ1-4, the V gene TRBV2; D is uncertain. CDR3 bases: TGTGCCAGCAGTGAACCCAGGAATGAAAAACTGTTTTTT. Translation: CASSEPRNEKLFF.